This T cell receptor (beta chain) comes out of a study of blood T cell repertoires in COVID-19. Background on the study: The samples span acute and convalescent COVID-19 from the United States, Italy and Spain. PBMCs, B-cell-depleted T cells, or T cells provided the cDNA or gDNA that made up the material.

In the authors' methods: From reference gene primer amplification, estimates of nucleated cell counts were derived. The data were produced by immunoSEQ multiplex PCR, yet TCRdb's version contains in-frame clones alone and is incomplete. Clone size and the V and J calls come from that table; the DNA yielded D and trimming. The profile covers 110,000 to 150,000 clones, with over 75% appearing a single time and more than 40% taken by the ten largest. The CDR3 has 18 amino acids. The germline gives CDR1 SNHLY, CDR2 FYNNEI. V lost 0 bases, J lost 0 bases, and 8 bases stayed unmatched. The gene calls are TRBV2 and TRBJ2-3; TRBD1 aligns across 8 bases. Source material: peripheral blood. The receptor's source is a human donor in a cohort sampled during active COVID-19. As DNA, the CDR3 is TGTGCCAGCAGTGAAGCGACCCGACAGGGGCTTAGCACAGATACGCAGTATTTT. Its translation is CASSEATRQGLSTDTQYF.